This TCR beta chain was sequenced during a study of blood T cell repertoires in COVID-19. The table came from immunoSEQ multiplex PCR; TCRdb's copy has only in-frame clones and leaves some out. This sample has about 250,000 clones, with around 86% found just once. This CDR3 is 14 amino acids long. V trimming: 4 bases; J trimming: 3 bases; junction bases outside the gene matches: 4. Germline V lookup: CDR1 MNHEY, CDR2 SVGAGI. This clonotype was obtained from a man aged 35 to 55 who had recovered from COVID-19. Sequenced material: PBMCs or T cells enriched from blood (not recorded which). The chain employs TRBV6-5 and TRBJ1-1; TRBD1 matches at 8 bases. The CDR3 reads CASSWTGSHTEAFF. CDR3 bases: TGTGCCAGCAGTTGGACAGGGAGCCACACTGAAGCTTTCTTT.